The clone carrying this T cell receptor beta chain was picked up a small number of times. The sample is drawn from a study of blood T cell repertoires in COVID-19. Study context: Researchers got acute and convalescent COVID-19 samples from the United States, Italy and Spain. PBMCs, B-cell-depleted T cells, or T cells were the source of the cDNA or gDNA that made up the material.

CDR3 length equals 15 residues. Germline trimming cut 8 bases from V and 4 bases from J; bases unmatched to any gene: 11. In germline, CDR1 is MNHNY, CDR2 SVGAGI (reference sequence). Study processing details: For nucleated cells, counts were estimated from reference gene primer amplification. This table comes from immunoSEQ multiplex PCR, and its TCRdb copy is limited to in-frame clones, with some not included. That table supplies the V and J calls and clone size; D and trimming were determined from the DNA. The table lists approximately 30,000 clones, approximately 93% of them singletons. Source material: peripheral blood. This receptor was obtained from a human donor in a cohort sampled during active COVID-19. The J gene is TRBJ1-1, the V gene TRBV6-6, with 9 bases matching TRBD1. The DNA for the CDR3 is TGTGCCAGCGGAGTTGGGGACAGGGATGTCACTGAAGCTTTCTTT. Amino acids: CASGVGDRDVTEAFF.